A selection of T cell receptor beta chains follows, all from one sample in a study of T cell repertoires in cytomegalovirus infection. These receptors have no known antigen. From the reads, TCRdb called clonotypes with MiXCR, one entry per CDR3 protein. This sample has some 500,000 distinct CDR3 sequences, with roughly a third found just once. The input for sequencing was cultured PBMCs, taken from culture after CMV antigen stimulation. The receptors come from a human donor in good health (CMV status not recorded). Some clones in this sample may be carry-over from other donors' samples. CDR3s leave out the opening cysteine and the closing phenylalanine or tryptophan.

V gene: TRBV11-2; J gene: TRBJ2-3; CDR3 protein: ASSHGASADTQY
V gene: TRBV5-1; J gene: TRBJ2-5; CDR3 protein: ASTLEGFQETQY
V gene: TRBV12-3/TRBV12-4; J gene: TRBJ1-4; CDR3 protein: ASRRDRSNEKLF
V gene: TRBV11-3; J gene: TRBJ2-3; CDR3 protein: ASSKIAGGTDTQY
V gene: TRBV12-5; J gene: TRBJ1-3; CDR3 protein: ASGVLSGNTIY
V gene: TRBV12-3/TRBV12-4; J gene: TRBJ2-3; CDR3 protein: ASSEASGRWVITDTQY
V gene: TRBV20-1; J gene: TRBJ2-2; CDR3 protein: SVPRHTGELF
V gene: TRBV25-1; J gene: TRBJ2-3; CDR3 protein: ASSEAGGGDTQY
V gene: TRBV4-3; J gene: TRBJ2-3; CDR3 protein: ASSQVLGTDTQY
V gene: TRBV7-9; J gene: TRBJ2-5; CDR3 protein: ASSDAGEETQY
V gene: TRBV4-1; J gene: TRBJ2-1; CDR3 protein: ASLSLTSEHYNEQF
V gene: TRBV7-2; J gene: TRBJ2-7; CDR3 protein: ASSWVSSGGGYEQY
V gene: TRBV20-1; J gene: TRBJ1-2; CDR3 protein: SARDQQGARGGYT
V gene: TRBV19; J gene: TRBJ2-2; CDR3 protein: ASSIDWGSTGELF
V gene: TRBV28; J gene: TRBJ1-4; CDR3 protein: ASSLIQLATNEKLF
V gene: TRBV6-1; J gene: TRBJ2-1; CDR3 protein: ASTTGGFYNEQF
V gene: TRBV7-2; J gene: TRBJ1-2; CDR3 protein: ASSPGQGQGVDGYT
V gene: TRBV12-3/TRBV12-4; J gene: TRBJ2-1; CDR3 protein: ASSPVVQRADEQF
V gene: TRBV7-8; J gene: TRBJ1-6; CDR3 protein: ASSLVRQGGSYNSPLH
V gene: TRBV15; J gene: TRBJ1-3; CDR3 protein: ATSRDLSSGNTIY
V gene: TRBV7-9; J gene: TRBJ2-1; CDR3 protein: ASSFRRLAGGSDNEQF
V gene: TRBV7-2; J gene: TRBJ2-3; CDR3 protein: ASSSEAQDTQY
V gene: TRBV7-6; J gene: TRBJ1-1; CDR3 protein: ASSRGGGSSSEAF
V gene: TRBV7-9; J gene: TRBJ1-2; CDR3 protein: ASNTGTGGNYGYT
V gene: TRBV4-1; J gene: TRBJ1-5; CDR3 protein: ASSQDRGNQPQH
V gene: TRBV5-4; J gene: TRBJ1-2; CDR3 protein: ASSLGTDTNYGYT
V gene: TRBV25-1; J gene: TRBJ2-2; CDR3 protein: ASSEAGREAGELF
V gene: TRBV2; J gene: TRBJ2-3; CDR3 protein: ASNGRQGGTDTQY
V gene: TRBV7-2; J gene: TRBJ1-3; CDR3 protein: ASTVDSSGNTIY
V gene: TRBV7-7; J gene: TRBJ2-1; CDR3 protein: ASSADSHNEQF
V gene: TRBV7-2; J gene: TRBJ2-5; CDR3 protein: ASSLATGLETQY
V gene: TRBV7-9; J gene: TRBJ1-1; CDR3 protein: AGTVNTEAF
V gene: TRBV7-9; J gene: TRBJ1-1; CDR3 protein: ASSSHRLGEKSEAF
V gene: TRBV12-3/TRBV12-4; J gene: TRBJ2-7; CDR3 protein: ASSSHRQASYEQY
V gene: TRBV6-5; J gene: TRBJ2-1; CDR3 protein: ASSYSASSGSNEQF
V gene: TRBV12-3/TRBV12-4; J gene: TRBJ2-2; CDR3 protein: ASSLGTPELF
V gene: TRBV27; J gene: TRBJ1-5; CDR3 protein: ASSWDGRNSNQPQH
V gene: TRBV10-3; J gene: TRBJ1-1; CDR3 protein: AISEAGAGTEAF
V gene: TRBV6-5; J gene: TRBJ1-1; CDR3 protein: ASSHEGGTEAF
V gene: TRBV6-6; J gene: TRBJ2-3; CDR3 protein: ASSHRSFGDTQY
V gene: TRBV7-8; J gene: TRBJ2-1; CDR3 protein: ASRSRANQRDEQF
V gene: TRBV4-2; J gene: TRBJ1-5; CDR3 protein: ASSQPWGGSGNQPQH
V gene: TRBV7-2; J gene: TRBJ2-1; CDR3 protein: ASSPQGAQGSEQF
V gene: TRBV12-3/TRBV12-4; J gene: TRBJ1-5; CDR3 protein: ASSFGQHNQPQH
V gene: TRBV19; J gene: TRBJ1-1; CDR3 protein: ASSCHLRTASLNTEAF
V gene: TRBV24-1; J gene: TRBJ1-5; CDR3 protein: ATSDDRAVGNQPQH
V gene: TRBV9; J gene: TRBJ2-2; CDR3 protein: ASSVVVGPSILNTGELF